This passage covers 14 T cell receptor beta chains from one sample sequenced in a study of T cell changes during pregnancy in multiple sclerosis. Assay: immunoSEQ multiplex PCR; the TCRdb copy retains only in-frame clones and omits some. The profile shows 75,000 to 95,000 clones, roughly 90% of them singletons. This specimen consisted of peripheral blood, obtained before pregnancy. Source of these receptors: a female donor with multiple sclerosis, enrolled in a pregnancy study.

V gene TRBV28 combines with J gene TRBJ2-1; possibly TRBD1 for D (6 bases). CDR1 MDHEN and CDR2 SYDVKM come from the germline V gene. V was clipped by 2 bases and J by 8 bases, with 16 bases between them. The CDR3 contains 15 residues. The CDR3 sequence is CASSLDFLKGDEQFF. The CDR3 DNA reads as TGTGCCAGCAGTTTAGATTTCCTCAAGGGGGATGAGCAGTTCTTC.

The chain uses TRBV4-1 and TRBJ2-1; D is possibly TRBD1 (5 bases). The ends were cut back, 0 bases at V and 2 bases at J, with 11 bases in the middle. Germline CDR1 reads MGHRA; CDR2 reads YSYEKL. This CDR3 has 16 amino acids. In DNA, the CDR3 is TGCGCCAGCAGCCAAGAGATACAGGATCCCTACAATGAGCAGTTCTTC. Its translation is CASSQEIQDPYNEQFF.

This clone came up a few times. CDR3 in DNA: TGTGCCAGCAGGGGACAGCTCTCTGGAAACACCATATATTTT. It encodes CASRGQLSGNTIYF. The rearrangement joins TRBV6-1 to TRBJ1-3, with 7 bases identical to TRBD1. With 6 bases clipped from V and 0 bases from J, the junction kept 2 bases outside the gene matches. This CDR3 spans 14 amino acids. Germline lookup yields CDR1 MNHNS and CDR2 SASEGT.

The chain combines TRBV28 with TRBJ1-2; 7 bases map to TRBD1. Germline V gene sequence: CDR1 MDHEN, CDR2 SYDVKM. V was pared by 6 bases and J by 4 bases, with 5 bases of the junction left unmatched. The CDR3 covers 13 residues. In DNA form, the CDR3 reads TGTGCCAGCAGGCCAGGGACAGTCTATGGCTACACCTTC. Translated: CASRPGTVYGYTF.

The chain is built from TRBV6-1 and TRBJ2-7; 8 bases fit TRBD1. The CDR3 sequence is 13 residues long. CDR1 is MNHNS, CDR2 SASEGT, per germline. J gave up 7 bases and V 7 bases, and 9 bases lay outside the gene matches. Here the CDR3 DNA reads TGTGCCAGCATGGACCCCAGGGGGCGGGAGCAGTACTTC. The encoded protein is CASMDPRGREQYF.

Concerning this clone itself: Other DNA sequences in this sample translate to the same CDR3. The genes are TRBV4-1 and TRBJ2-7, with 11 bases matching TRBD1. Germline values: CDR1 MGHRA, CDR2 YSYEKL. The V and J ends lost 3 bases and 2 bases, in that order; junction bases with no gene match: 3. The CDR3 extends over 15 amino acids. CDR3 amino acids: CASSQEGQGAYEQYF. As DNA, the CDR3 is TGCGCCAGCAGCCAGGAGGGACAGGGGGCCTACGAGCAGTACTTC.

The table lists this clone with many counts. The V call is TRBV9, the J call TRBJ1-6; weak D call: TRBD1 (5 bases). CDR3 length: 14 residues. CDR1 and CDR2 (germline): SGDLS, YYNGEE. V lost 0 bases and J 12 bases, leaving 13 bases between the germline ends. CDR3 amino acids: CASSVAWGERPLHF. The CDR3 region has the DNA TGTGCCAGCAGCGTAGCTTGGGGGGAGCGACCCCTCCACTTT.

This clone came up a few times. This chain connects TRBV6-6 to TRBJ1-4; D is unclear. V was pared by 6 bases and J by 6 bases, with 14 bases between. The CDR3 contains 14 residues. CDR1 and CDR2 from the germline V gene are MNHNY and SVGAGI (reference sequence). The CDR3: CASRLGPWDEKLFF. In DNA, the CDR3 is TGTGCCAGCAGACTAGGACCGTGGGATGAAAAACTGTTTTTT.

This clone was seen once. V gene TRBV7-3 combines with J gene TRBJ2-7; TRBD2 matches at 9 bases. Trimming cost V 1 base and J 0 bases; bases outside gene matches: 4. The CDR3 has 16 residues. Germline V CDR1 and CDR2: SGHTA, FQGTGA. The CDR3 bases are TGTGCCAGCAGCTTAAATAGCGGGGGAAGCTCCTACGAGCAGTACTTC. Amino acid sequence: CASSLNSGGSSYEQYF.

V usage is TRBV6-4 and J usage is TRBJ2-3; TRBD1 matches 8 bases. The CDR3 sequence is 14 residues long. In germline, CDR1 is MRHNA, CDR2 SNTAGT. The V gene end was trimmed by 8 bases and the J gene end by 4 bases; junction bases not matched to a gene: 8. The chain's CDR3 is CASPYRGTPDTQYF. The CDR3 DNA follows: TGTGCCAGCCCGTACAGGGGGACCCCAGATACGCAGTATTTT.

The rearrangement links TRBV5-1 to TRBJ2-7; TRBD2 aligns across 7 bases. The CDR3 loop spans 14 amino acids. CDR1 and CDR2 (germline): SGHRS, YFSETQ. V dropped 3 bases and J dropped 2; count of bases not matched to a gene: 5. CDR3 amino acids: CASSSRLAPYEQYF. The DNA for the CDR3 is TGCGCCAGCAGCTCGCGACTAGCCCCCTACGAGCAGTACTTC.

This clone was seen a few times. The chain links TRBV11-3 to TRBJ1-1; TRBD1 agrees at 10 bases. Germline values: CDR1 SGHNT, CDR2 YENEEA. The CDR3 covers 17 residues. J was trimmed by 5 bases and V by 4 bases; bases with no gene match: 13. This CDR3 is CASSYSTGGMSSTEAFF. DNA for the CDR3: TGTGCCAGCAGCTACTCGACAGGGGGCATGTCGAGTACTGAAGCTTTCTTT.

The J gene is TRBJ2-2, the V gene TRBV27, with D unresolved. Trimming cost V 6 bases and J 3 bases, with 14 bases left between them. Germline lookup yields CDR1 MNHEY and CDR2 SMNVEV (reference sequence). This CDR3 is 15 amino acids long. For the CDR3, the DNA is TGTGCCAGCAGCCCGGTGACACCCTACACCGGGGAGCTGTTTTTT. This translates into CASSPVTPYTGELFF.

The rearrangement uses TRBV18 and TRBJ1-5; weak D call: TRBD1 (5 bases). CDR1 is KGHSH, CDR2 LQKENI, per germline. The CDR3 consists of 17 residues. V lost 2 bases and J 4 bases, leaving 18 bases between the germline ends. DNA of the CDR3: TGTGCCAGCTCACCAATAAGGGACTCCCATGGGAATCAGCCCCAGCATTTT. Encoded protein: CASSPIRDSHGNQPQHF.